The 3 T cell receptor beta chains below come from one sample, sequenced in a study of blood T cell repertoires in COVID-19 (dated by TCRdb to about 2020). The library was built by means of the immunoSEQ multiplex PCR assay. As stored in TCRdb, this immuneACCESS dataset retains in-frame rearrangements with V and J assigned. A fraction of the clones does not appear; measured against another copy, unresolved V genes explain less than half of the discrepancy, and the remainder lacks a known reason. Within this sample are 150,000 or so clones, with roughly 83% of them counted one time only. Of the sample, just under 5% is held by the ten largest clones. Specimen: peripheral blood. The receptor set was obtained from a woman aged 70 to 79 with COVID-19, enrolled during active disease.

The J gene is TRBJ1-3, the V gene TRBV12-2; TRBD1, as called in the table, went unchecked against the DNA. TRBV12-2 is a listed pseudogene. The CDR3 covers 19 residues. CDR3 sequence: CASRPRQGASGYSGNTIYF. For the CDR3, the DNA is TGTGCAAGTCGCCCCCGACAGGGGGCTTCTGGATACTCTGGAAACACCATATATTTT.

This clone has only one observation. The V call is TRBV5-4, the J call TRBJ1-4, with D tentatively TRBD1 (6 bases). Germline values: CDR1 SGHNT, CDR2 YYREEE (reference sequence). V lost 5 bases, J lost 7 bases, and 12 bases lay in between. There are 13 residues in the CDR3. CDR3 residues: CASSTQGREKLFF. The CDR3 nucleotides read TGTGCCAGCAGTACGCAGGGGCGTGAAAAACTGTTTTTT.

The chain couples TRBV4-3 to TRBJ2-5, with 8 positions matching TRBD2. Trimming at V came to 0 bases and at J to 13 bases, leaving 7 bases not matched to a gene. There are 13 residues in the CDR3. Germline V CDR1 and CDR2: LGHNA, YSLEER. Here the CDR3 DNA reads TGCGCCAGCAGCCAAGATGGGAGCGGGGGTGGGTACTTC. This codes for CASSQDGSGGGYF.